These 26 T cell receptor beta chains originate from one sample sequenced in a study of blood T cell repertoires in COVID-19. Sequencing was performed with immunoSEQ multiplex PCR; in TCRdb, only in-frame clones are kept and a portion is missing. In the table there are roughly 100,000 clones, roughly 82% of which are singletons. The sequencing sample was made of peripheral blood. These receptors were taken from an older man with acute or convalescent COVID-19.

The chain recombines TRBV7-2 with TRBJ1-5; maybe TRBD1 (6 bases). This CDR3 comprises 13 residues. Germline V lookup: CDR1 SGHTA, CDR2 FQGNSA. The V and J ends lost 7 bases and 4 bases respectively, with 11 bases between them. The DNA of the CDR3 is TGTGCCAGCACCTACAGGGAGAATCAGCCCCAGCATTTT. Protein product: CASTYRENQPQHF.

The V and J genes are TRBV10-2 and TRBJ1-5; no clear D gene. This CDR3 contains 13 residues. Per the germline V gene, CDR1 is WSHSY and CDR2 is SAAADI. Trimming pared 2 bases from V and 4 bases from J, leaving 6 bases between. In nucleotides, the CDR3 is TGCGCCAGCAGTGAGGGTGCGAATCAGCCCCAGCATTTT. Translated, it gives CASSEGANQPQHF.

The chain carries TRBV28 and TRBJ1-6; TRBD1 agrees at 7 bases. Germline lookup yields CDR1 MDHEN and CDR2 SYDVKM. The CDR3 consists of 15 residues. With 6 bases clipped from V and 6 bases from J, the junction kept 8 bases outside the gene matches. The CDR3 DNA reads TGTGCCAGCAGGGAGACAGGGACAGCTAATTCACCCCTCCACTTT. Translating it yields CASRETGTANSPLHF.

This chain connects TRBV7-2 to TRBJ2-3, with TRBD2 matching over 8 bases. CDR1 SGHTA and CDR2 FQGNSA come from the germline V gene. This CDR3 spans 15 amino acids. Unmatched junction bases numbered 5, after V lost 2 bases and J lost 4 bases. The CDR3 bases are TGTGCCAGCAGCTTAACGGGAGGGCCGGCAGATACGCAGTATTTT. Its protein is CASSLTGGPADTQYF.

The chain links TRBV7-2 to TRBJ1-2; D call uncertain. Germline V gene data show CDR1 as SGHTA and CDR2 as FQGNSA. V lost 1 base and J 6 bases, leaving 9 bases between the germline ends. The CDR3 extends over 13 amino acids. The DNA for the CDR3 is TGTGCCAGCAGCTTAGTACTTATCGATGGCTACACCTTC. The encoded protein is CASSLVLIDGYTF.

This clone was observed a single time. The chain links TRBV30 to TRBJ1-2; D is undetermined. The V and J ends lost 8 bases and 2 bases respectively, with 18 bases between them. Germline V gene lookup returns CDR1 GTSNPN and CDR2 SVGIG (reference sequence). This CDR3 region has 14 residues. The CDR3 sequence: CAHLNVGENYGYTF. The CDR3 DNA is TGTGCCCACCTAAACGTGGGCGAAAACTATGGCTACACCTTC.

The chain joins TRBV24-1 to TRBJ2-6, with 8 nucleotides matching TRBD1. CDR1 and CDR2 from the germline V gene are KGHDR and SFDVKD. This CDR3 has 17 amino acids. V shed 3 bases and J 3 bases; nucleotides not matched to a gene: 6. This chain's CDR3 is CATSDIWTGNGANVLTF. CDR3 bases: TGTGCCACCAGTGATATATGGACAGGGAATGGGGCCAACGTCCTGACTTTC.

The chain recombines TRBV7-2 with TRBJ2-7; a weak D match, TRBD2 (6 bases). Trimming left V 5 bases short and J 3 bases short, with 11 bases between. Germline V lookup: CDR1 SGHTA, CDR2 FQGNSA. This CDR3 contains 13 residues. CDR3 in amino acids: CASSNVADYEQYF. The CDR3 DNA sequence: TGTGCCAGCAGCAACGTAGCGGACTACGAGCAGTACTTC. The full variable domain, its missing parts supplied by reference TRBV7-2 and TRBJ2-7, is GAGVSQSPSNKVTEKGKDVELRCDPISGHTALYWYRQSLGQGLEFLIYFQGNSAPDKSGLPSDRFSAERTGGSVSTLTIQRTQQEDSAVYLCASSNVADYEQYFGPGTRLTVT.

The chain couples TRBV5-1 to TRBJ2-1; perhaps TRBD2 as D (6 bases). Per germline, CDR1 SGHRS and CDR2 YFSETQ. V lost 7 bases to trimming and J lost 8 bases, with 22 bases between them. The CDR3 length is 15 residues. CDR3 amino acids: CASDPAGTRFDEQFF. In nucleotides, the CDR3 is TGCGCCAGCGACCCCGCGGGGACGCGGTTCGATGAGCAGTTCTTC.

V gene TRBV19 combines with J gene TRBJ1-5; no firm D call. The CDR3 extends over 14 amino acids. Germline loops: CDR1 LNHDA, CDR2 SQIVND (reference sequence). V lost 4 bases and J 3 bases, leaving 10 bases between the germline ends. CDR3 DNA: TGTGCCAGTAGTAAAGACACTTTCAATCAGCCCCAGCATTTT. Residues: CASSKDTFNQPQHF.

V usage is TRBV5-4 and J usage is TRBJ2-3, with 8 bases that match TRBD1. Germline trimming cut 10 bases from V and 1 base from J; bases unmatched to any gene: 11. Per the germline V gene, CDR1 is SGHNT and CDR2 is YYREEE (reference sequence). The CDR3 extends over 15 amino acids. The CDR3 is CASSRQGAGTDTQYF. Here the CDR3 DNA reads TGTGCCTCCTCTCGGCAGGGGGCAGGCACAGATACGCAGTATTTT.

The chain carries TRBV24-1 and TRBJ1-1; D is unclear. From germline, CDR1 is KGHDR and CDR2 SFDVKD. The CDR3 sequence is 13 residues long. Trimming left V 7 bases short and J 2 bases short, with 10 bases between. The CDR3 is CATRTPGNTEAFF. CDR3 DNA: TGTGCCACCAGAACCCCAGGTAACACTGAAGCTTTCTTT.

The V gene is TRBV7-2, the J gene TRBJ1-2; TRBD1 might be the D (5 bases). Trimming removed 2 bases at V and 1 base at J, with 14 bases between. This CDR3 comprises 16 residues. From germline, CDR1 is SGHTA and CDR2 FQGNSA. The CDR3 reads CASSLSPTGDNYGYTF. Here the CDR3 DNA reads TGTGCCAGCAGCTTAAGTCCTACAGGTGATAACTATGGCTACACCTTC.

The chain links TRBV7-6 to TRBJ2-7; the D is unclear. CDR3 size: 13 residues. Germline-derived CDR1 and CDR2 are SGHVS and FNYEAQ. The germline V and J ends were trimmed by 5 bases and 2 bases, with 10 bases remaining between them. As DNA, the CDR3 is TGTGCCAGCAGCCCCACAACCGCCTACGAGCAGTACTTC. Protein: CASSPTTAYEQYF.

This clone was detected once. This rearrangement joins TRBV28 to TRBJ2-5; 8 nucleotides align to TRBD2. With V trimmed by 6 bases and J by 4 bases, 10 bases remained unmatched. This CDR3 has 15 amino acids. Germline V gives CDR1 MDHEN, CDR2 SYDVKM. CDR3 sequence reads: CASSKRTSSRETQYF. In nucleotides, the CDR3 is TGTGCCAGCAGCAAAAGGACTAGCAGCCGAGAGACCCAGTACTTC.

The CDR3 protein is CASSHLGTNTEAFF. Written as DNA, the CDR3 is TGCGCCAGCAGCCACCTGGGCACGAACACTGAAGCTTTCTTT. The V call is TRBV4-3, the J call TRBJ1-1; D remains unclear. The germline V gene has CDR1 LGHNA and CDR2 YSLEER. The V end lost 3 bases, the J end lost 1 base, and 9 bases lay between the germline ends. The CDR3 runs 14 residues.

The V and J genes are TRBV7-9 and TRBJ1-4, with 9 bases matching TRBD1. With 5 bases clipped from V and 3 bases from J, the junction kept 4 bases outside the gene matches. The germline CDR1 and CDR2 sequences are SEHNR and FQNEAQ (reference sequence). This CDR3 comprises 15 residues. Here the CDR3 reads CASSARTGANEKLFF. The CDR3 coding sequence is TGTGCCAGCAGCGCCCGGACAGGGGCTAATGAAAAACTGTTTTTT.

The chain recombines TRBV27 with TRBJ2-1; 7 bases are a match to TRBD1. CDR3 length: 14 amino acids. CDR1 is MNHEY and CDR2 is SMNVEV in the germline V gene (reference sequence). V lost 5 bases and J lost 9; bases outside the gene matches: 10. As DNA, the CDR3 is TGTGCCAGCAGTCCAAGACAGGGCCGATCTGAGCAGTTCTTC. It codes for CASSPRQGRSEQFF.

The CDR3 DNA sequence: TGTGCCAGCAGCTCTCGAACAGGGGGCGCAAAGTGGTTCTTC. This encodes CASSSRTGGAKWFF. This chain connects TRBV7-9 to TRBJ2-1, with 9 bases fitting TRBD1. The germline CDR1 and CDR2 sequences are SEHNR and FQNEAQ (reference sequence). This CDR3 spans 14 amino acids. Trimming cost V 4 bases and J 15 bases; bases outside gene matches: 13.

V and J are TRBV12-3 or TRBV12-4 and TRBJ1-1, with 8 bases lining up with TRBD1. J gave up 4 bases and V 3 bases, and 1 base lay outside the gene matches. This CDR3 is built from 13 residues. The chain's CDR3 is CASSFTGGTEAFF. The CDR3 coding sequence is TGTGCCAGCAGTTTTACAGGGGGCACTGAAGCTTTCTTT.

The chain joins TRBV30 to TRBJ2-5, with a possible D match to TRBD1 (6 bases). There are 13 residues in the CDR3. Germline CDR1 is GTSNPN and CDR2 is SVGIG (reference sequence). V lost 0 bases and J 3 bases, leaving 8 bases between the germline ends. The CDR3 DNA sequence: TGTGCCTGGAGTGTATACAGGGAAGAGACCCAGTACTTC. Protein sequence: CAWSVYREETQYF.

The rearrangement links TRBV6-6 to TRBJ2-1; 9 nucleotides agree with TRBD2. Germline V gives CDR1 MNHNY, CDR2 SVGAGI (reference sequence). V trimming: 5 bases; J trimming: 7 bases; junction bases outside the gene matches: 12. The CDR3 length is 16 residues. This CDR3 reads CASSPQGRGGLNEQFF. The DNA for the CDR3 is TGTGCCAGCAGTCCCCAGGGGCGGGGGGGACTAAATGAGCAGTTCTTC.

The genes are TRBV7-2 and TRBJ2-5, with 14 nucleotides matching TRBD2. The CDR3 has 17 amino acids. CDR1 SGHTA and CDR2 FQGNSA come from the germline V gene. Trimming at V came to 4 bases and at J to 4 bases, leaving 8 bases not matched to a gene. CDR3 nucleotide sequence: TGTGCCAGCAGCTCTCGGACTAGCGGGAGGTCGGGAGAGACCCAGTACTTC. Translating gives CASSSRTSGRSGETQYF.

This clone came up many times. The chain combines TRBV4-3 with TRBJ1-1; D is unclear. This CDR3 contains 17 residues. Trimming pared 3 bases from V and 3 bases from J, leaving 20 bases between. Germline CDR1 and CDR2: LGHNA and YSLEER. Here the CDR3 reads CASSHGSQRAVDTEAFF. In DNA form, the CDR3 reads TGCGCCAGCAGCCATGGATCGCAGAGGGCGGTCGACACTGAAGCTTTCTTT.

J is TRBJ2-5 and V is TRBV6-2 or TRBV6-3; TRBD1 matches 9 bases. CDR1 and CDR2 from the germline V gene are MNHEY and SVGEGT. V trimming: 4 bases; J trimming: 4 bases; junction bases outside the gene matches: 7. The CDR3 is 15 amino acids. The CDR3 DNA is TGTGCCAGCAGTTCATGGACAGGGGAGGTAGAGACCCAGTACTTC. Its protein product is CASSSWTGEVETQYF.

The V gene is TRBV11-2, the J gene TRBJ2-5; D may be TRBD2 (6 bases). With 1 base removed from V and 5 bases from J, the gap between germline ends came to 8 bases. The CDR3 extends over 13 amino acids. CDR1 and CDR2 from the germline V gene are SGHAT and FQNNGV. The CDR3 sequence is CASSLGGVETQYF. CDR3 in DNA: TGTGCCAGCAGCTTAGGGGGGGTGGAGACCCAGTACTTC.